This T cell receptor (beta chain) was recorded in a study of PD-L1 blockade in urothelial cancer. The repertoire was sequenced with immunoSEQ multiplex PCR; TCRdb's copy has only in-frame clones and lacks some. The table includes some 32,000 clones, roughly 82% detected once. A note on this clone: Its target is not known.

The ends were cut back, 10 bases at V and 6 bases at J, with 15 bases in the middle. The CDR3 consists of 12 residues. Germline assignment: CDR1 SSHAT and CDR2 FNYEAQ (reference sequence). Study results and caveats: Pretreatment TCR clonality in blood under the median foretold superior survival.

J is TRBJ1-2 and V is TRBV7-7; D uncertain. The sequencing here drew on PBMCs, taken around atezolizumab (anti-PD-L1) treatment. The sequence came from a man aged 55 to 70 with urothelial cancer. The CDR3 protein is CATWAERDGYTF. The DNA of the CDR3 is TGTGCCACATGGGCAGAGAGGGATGGCTACACCTTC. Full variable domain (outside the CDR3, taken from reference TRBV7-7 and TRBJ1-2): GAGVSQSPRYKVTKRGQDVTLRCDPISSHATLYWYQQALGQGPEFLTYFNYEAQPDKSGLPSDRFSAERPEGSISTLTIQRTEQRDSAMYRCATWAERDGYTFGSGTRLTVV.